The 5 T cell receptor beta chains given below trace back to one sample, sequenced in a study of glioma-infiltrating T cells after dendritic cell vaccination. Repertoires were generated with immunoSEQ multiplex PCR, while TCRdb's copy carries only in-frame clones and drops some. The sample shows about 82,000 clones, around 90% of them seen only once. This specimen was blood, taken before dendritic cell vaccination. These receptors were collected from a human donor with glioblastoma.

The J gene is TRBJ2-3, the V gene TRBV7-9, with 14 positions matching TRBD2. Germline-derived CDR1 and CDR2 are SEHNR and FQNEAQ (reference sequence). The CDR3 loop spans 18 amino acids. Unmatched junction bases numbered 8, after V lost 4 bases and J lost 2 bases. CDR3 in amino acids: CASSSSWTSGRTTDTQYF. The CDR3 DNA follows: TGTGCCAGCAGCTCCTCTTGGACTAGCGGGAGGACCACAGATACGCAGTATTTT.

Turning to this clone: It may be a read error: a sequence one base away is much more abundant. The CDR3 coding sequence is TGTGCCAGCAGTGAAGGGGACAGATCCTACGAGCAGTACTTC. Its translation: CASSEGDRSYEQYF. The rearrangement uses TRBV2 and TRBJ2-7, with TRBD1 matching 7 bases. The junction had 1 base not matched to a gene; V was cut back by 1 base and J by 1 base. The CDR3 has 14 amino acids. Germline CDR1 is SNHLY and CDR2 is FYNNEI.

This chain uses TRBV7-9 with TRBJ2-7, with D maybe TRBD1 (5 bases). CDR3 length: 13 residues. V lost 2 bases, J lost 7 bases, and 12 bases lay in between. Germline CDR1 reads SEHNR; CDR2 reads FQNEAQ (reference sequence). The CDR3 is CASSLSSGREQYF. For the CDR3, the DNA is TGTGCCAGCAGCTTAAGTTCAGGGCGGGAGCAGTACTTC.

This clone is a singleton in its sample. The gene calls are TRBV7-3 and TRBJ2-3, with a possible D match to TRBD2 (5 bases). Trimming shortened V by 7 bases and J by 6 bases, and 17 bases separated the two germline ends. The CDR3 has 14 amino acids. Looked up from germline, CDR1 is SGHTA and CDR2 is FQGTGA. The CDR3 is CASTSPPSGDTQYF. The CDR3 DNA follows: TGTGCCAGCACCTCCCCCCCTTCGGGGGATACGCAGTATTTT.

The chain recombines TRBV21-1 with TRBJ2-7; the table's D call, TRBD1, was not checked against the DNA. TRBV21-1 is noted as a pseudogene. The length of the CDR3 is 14 residues. CDR3 in DNA: TGTGCCAGCAGCAACGGACAGCGCAACTACGAGCAGTACTTC. As protein: CASSNGQRNYEQYF.